A few counts support the clone carrying this T cell receptor (beta chain). Antigen unknown. In the same sample, other DNA sequences code for this CDR3. V was shortened by 0 bases and J by 4 bases, with 10 bases between the two germline ends. The CDR3 consists of 14 residues. From germline, CDR1 is MDHEN and CDR2 SYDVKM. The data were produced by immunoSEQ multiplex PCR, yet TCRdb's version contains in-frame clones alone and is incomplete. The sample contains tens of thousands of clones, less than 90% of which appear only once. This sample stems from a study of graft-versus-host responses after intestinal transplantation. Study summary: All recipients were transplanted with multivisceral, liver-intestinal, or isolated intestinal grafts. After anti-thymocyte globulin induction, recipients took tacrolimus and steroids for around three years.

Study-level points and caveats: Allograft graft-versus-host to host-versus-graft clonal ratios ran high in patients with graft-donor T cell macrochimerism.

Source: unstimulated CD8+ T cells sorted from spleen or lymph node cells, taken before intestinal transplant. The chain employs TRBV28 and TRBJ2-7; tentative D call: TRBD1 (7 bases). This TCR was sampled from a human donor who received an intestinal transplant. The CDR3 nucleotides read TGTGCCAGCAGTTTATGGGAGGGGGCATACGAGCAGTACTTC. The encoded protein is CASSLWEGAYEQYF.